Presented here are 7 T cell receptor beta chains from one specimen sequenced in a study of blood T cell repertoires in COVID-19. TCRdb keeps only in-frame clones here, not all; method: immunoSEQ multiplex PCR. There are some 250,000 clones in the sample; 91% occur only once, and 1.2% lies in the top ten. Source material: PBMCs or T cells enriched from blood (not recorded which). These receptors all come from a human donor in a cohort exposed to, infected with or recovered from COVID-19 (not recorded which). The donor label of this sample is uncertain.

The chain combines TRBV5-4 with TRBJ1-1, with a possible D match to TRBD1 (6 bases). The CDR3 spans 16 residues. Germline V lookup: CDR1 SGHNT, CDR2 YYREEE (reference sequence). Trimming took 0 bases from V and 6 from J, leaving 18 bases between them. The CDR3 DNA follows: TGTGCCAGCAGCTTGGAAAACAGGGAGAGCAACCCTGAAGCTTTCTTT. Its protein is CASSLENRESNPEAFF.

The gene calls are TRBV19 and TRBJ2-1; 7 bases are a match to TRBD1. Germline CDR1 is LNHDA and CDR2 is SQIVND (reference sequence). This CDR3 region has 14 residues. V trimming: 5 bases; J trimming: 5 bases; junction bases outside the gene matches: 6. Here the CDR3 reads CASSLTGWDNEQFF. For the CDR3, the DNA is TGTGCCAGTAGTTTGACAGGGTGGGACAATGAGCAGTTCTTC.

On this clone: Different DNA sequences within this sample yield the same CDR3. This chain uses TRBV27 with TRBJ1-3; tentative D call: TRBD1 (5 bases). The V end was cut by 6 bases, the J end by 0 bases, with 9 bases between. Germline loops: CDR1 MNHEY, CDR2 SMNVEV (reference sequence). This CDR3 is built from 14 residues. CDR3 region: CASSLGGSGNTIYF. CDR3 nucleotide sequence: TGTGCCAGCAGCCTGGGGGGCTCTGGAAACACCATATATTTT.

CDR3 nucleotides: TGTGCCAGCAGCCGGACAGTCAATCAGCCCCAGCATTTT. Protein product: CASSRTVNQPQHF. The chain has TRBV6-5 and TRBJ1-5, with a weak D call TRBD1 (6 bases). The V and J ends lost 6 bases and 3 bases respectively, with 9 bases between them. The CDR3 sequence is 13 residues long. Germline values: CDR1 MNHEY, CDR2 SVGAGI.

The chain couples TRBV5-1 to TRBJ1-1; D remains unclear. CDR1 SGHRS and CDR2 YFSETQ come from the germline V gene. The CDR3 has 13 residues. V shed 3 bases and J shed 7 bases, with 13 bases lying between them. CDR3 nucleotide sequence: TGCGCCAGCAGCTCCGATCATTTCGGTGAAGCTTTCTTT. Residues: CASSSDHFGEAFF.

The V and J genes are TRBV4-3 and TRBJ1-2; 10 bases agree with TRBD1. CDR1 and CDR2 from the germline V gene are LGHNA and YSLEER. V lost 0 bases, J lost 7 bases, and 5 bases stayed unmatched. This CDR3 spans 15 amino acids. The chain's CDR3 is CASSQDEGQGSGYTF. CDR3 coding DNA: TGCGCCAGCAGCCAAGATGAGGGACAGGGGAGTGGCTACACCTTC.

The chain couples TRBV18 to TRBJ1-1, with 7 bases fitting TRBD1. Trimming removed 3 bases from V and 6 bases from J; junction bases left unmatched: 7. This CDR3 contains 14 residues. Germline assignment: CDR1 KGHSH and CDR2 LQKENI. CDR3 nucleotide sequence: TGTGCCAGCTCACCTAAGTCAGGGGGATCTGAAGCTTTCTTT. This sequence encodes CASSPKSGGSEAFF.